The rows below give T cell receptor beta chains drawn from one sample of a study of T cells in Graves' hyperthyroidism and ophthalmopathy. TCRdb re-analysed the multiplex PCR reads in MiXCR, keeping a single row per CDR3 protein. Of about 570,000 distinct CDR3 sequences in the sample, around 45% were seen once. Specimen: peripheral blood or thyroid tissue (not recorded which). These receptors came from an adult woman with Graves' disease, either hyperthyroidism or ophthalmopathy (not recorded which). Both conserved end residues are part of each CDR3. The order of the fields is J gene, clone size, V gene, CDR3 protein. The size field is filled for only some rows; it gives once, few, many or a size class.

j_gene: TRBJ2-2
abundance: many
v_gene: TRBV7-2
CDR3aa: CASSLRTSAAGELFF

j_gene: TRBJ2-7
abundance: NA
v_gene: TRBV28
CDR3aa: CASSFPTQGGNEQYF

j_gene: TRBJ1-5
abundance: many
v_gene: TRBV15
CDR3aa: CATSRGTASYQPQHF

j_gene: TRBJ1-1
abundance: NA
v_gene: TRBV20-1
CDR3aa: CSARVTELTEAFF

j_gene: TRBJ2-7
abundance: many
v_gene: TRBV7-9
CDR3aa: CASSLGGASSYEQYF

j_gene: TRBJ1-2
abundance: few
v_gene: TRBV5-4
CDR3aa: CASSLYLGKAPRWTF

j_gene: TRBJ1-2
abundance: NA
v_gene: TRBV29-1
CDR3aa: CSILPGQGDYGYTF

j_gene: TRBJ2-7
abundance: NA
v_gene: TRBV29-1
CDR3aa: CSAVDSYEQYF

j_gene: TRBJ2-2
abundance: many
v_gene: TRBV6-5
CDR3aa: CASRTDTGELFF

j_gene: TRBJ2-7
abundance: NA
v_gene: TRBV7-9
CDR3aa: CASSLFTADEQYF

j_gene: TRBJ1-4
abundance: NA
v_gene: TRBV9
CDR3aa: CASSVVGTAEKLFF

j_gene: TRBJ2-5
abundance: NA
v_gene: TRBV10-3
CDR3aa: CAISEEGIRSETQYF

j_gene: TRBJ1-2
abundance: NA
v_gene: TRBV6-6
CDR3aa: CACGIEGNTGYGYTF

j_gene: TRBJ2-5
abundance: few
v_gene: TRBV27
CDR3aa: CASSLWRERETQYF

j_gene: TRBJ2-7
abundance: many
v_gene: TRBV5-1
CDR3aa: CASSLITDSEVSYEQYF

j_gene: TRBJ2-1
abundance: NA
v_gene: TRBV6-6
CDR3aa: CASGQRGYEQFF

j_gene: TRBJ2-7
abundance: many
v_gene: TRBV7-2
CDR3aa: CASSLAGVGYEQYF

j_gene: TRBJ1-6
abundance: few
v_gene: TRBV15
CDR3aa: CATDETGDSPLHF

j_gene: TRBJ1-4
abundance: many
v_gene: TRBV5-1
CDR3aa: CASSQGVARANEKLFF

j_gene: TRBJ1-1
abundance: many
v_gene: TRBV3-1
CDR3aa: CASSHKTGLNTEAFF

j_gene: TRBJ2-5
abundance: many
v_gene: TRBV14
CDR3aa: CASSQDRRYQETQYF

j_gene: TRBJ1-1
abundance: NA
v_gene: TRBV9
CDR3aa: CASSVGVANTEAFF

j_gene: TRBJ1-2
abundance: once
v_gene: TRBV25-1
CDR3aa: CARVNGKTEGYTF

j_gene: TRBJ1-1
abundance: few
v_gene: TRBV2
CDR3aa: CASSEGLRQQNTEAFF

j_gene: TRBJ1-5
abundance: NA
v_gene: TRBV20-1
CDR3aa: CSARDHGTGANQPQHF

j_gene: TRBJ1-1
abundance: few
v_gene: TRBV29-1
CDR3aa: CSVKGQLNTEAFF

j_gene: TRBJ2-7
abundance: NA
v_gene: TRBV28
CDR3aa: CASSSRIAGENYEQYF

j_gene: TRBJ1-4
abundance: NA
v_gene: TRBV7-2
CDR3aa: CASSLVRAEKLFF

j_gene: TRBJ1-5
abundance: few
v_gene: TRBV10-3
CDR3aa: CAISSETSTQETQHF

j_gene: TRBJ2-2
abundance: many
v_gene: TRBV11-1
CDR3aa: CASSRRGVRNTGELFF

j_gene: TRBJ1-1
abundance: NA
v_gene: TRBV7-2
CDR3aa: CASSSDGTKLPEAFF

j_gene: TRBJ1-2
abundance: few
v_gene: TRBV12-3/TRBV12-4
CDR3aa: CASSVSQGYGYTF

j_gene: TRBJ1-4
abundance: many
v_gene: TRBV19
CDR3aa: CASSRQSPATNEKLFF

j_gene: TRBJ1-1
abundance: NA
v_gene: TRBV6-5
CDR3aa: CASSNEGGGAMNTEAFF

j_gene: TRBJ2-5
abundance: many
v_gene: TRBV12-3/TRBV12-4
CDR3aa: CASSFQPIETQYF

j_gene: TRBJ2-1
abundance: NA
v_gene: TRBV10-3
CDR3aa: CAISESPNPSYNEQFF

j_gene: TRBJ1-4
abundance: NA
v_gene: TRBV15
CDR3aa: CATSRSEKLFF

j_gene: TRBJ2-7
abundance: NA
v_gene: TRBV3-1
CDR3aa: CASSPTREVYEQYF

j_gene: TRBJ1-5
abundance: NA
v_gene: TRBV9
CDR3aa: CASSVGGRETQHF

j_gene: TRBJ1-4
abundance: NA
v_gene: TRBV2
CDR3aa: CASKGQGMSREKLFF

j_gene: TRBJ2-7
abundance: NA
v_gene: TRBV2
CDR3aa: CASSPPRRGLAASYEQYF

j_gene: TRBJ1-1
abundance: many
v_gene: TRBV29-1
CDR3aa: CSVDVGGVSEAFF

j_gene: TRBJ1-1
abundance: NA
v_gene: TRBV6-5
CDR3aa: CAIRGRGDTEAFF

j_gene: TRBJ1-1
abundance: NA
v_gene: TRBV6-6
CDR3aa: CASSYQGGPTEAFF

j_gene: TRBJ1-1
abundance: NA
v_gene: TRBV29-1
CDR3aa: CSLGVLTREAFF